These 5 T cell receptor beta chains were all obtained from the same sample, sequenced in a study of tumor-infiltrating lymphocytes in localized non-small cell lung cancer (dated by TCRdb to the early 2020s). The method behind the library was the immunoSEQ multiplex PCR assay. TCRdb obtained this table from immuneACCESS and retained in-frame rearrangements with V and J assigned. These tables miss some clones; where compared with another copy, unresolved V genes account for less than half of the shortfall, and the remainder is unexplained. For this sample the table gives 15,000 or so clones, of which under 80% were detected only once. The ten largest account for approximately 6.4% of the sample. Material for sequencing was lung tumor tissue. Receptors originate from a human donor with non-small cell lung cancer.

This rearrangement joins TRBV16 to TRBJ2-1, with 9 bases that match TRBD1. This CDR3 is built from 16 residues. Germline loops: CDR1 KGHSY, CDR2 FQNENV. Trimming removed 5 bases from V and 7 bases from J; junction bases left unmatched: 12. CDR3 residues: CASSSTTGQGGNEQFF. Written as DNA, the CDR3 is TGTGCCAGCAGCAGCACAACGGGACAGGGAGGAAATGAGCAGTTCTTC.

The CDR3 here is CAISGRDRDEQYF. As DNA, the CDR3 is TGTGCCATCAGTGGTCGGGACAGGGACGAGCAGTACTTC. The V and J genes are TRBV10-3 and TRBJ2-7; 9 nucleotides align to TRBD1. Trimming cost V 4 bases and J 5 bases; bases outside gene matches: 3. Germline lookup yields CDR1 ENHRY and CDR2 SYGVKD. The CDR3 contains 13 residues.

This chain connects TRBV23-1 to TRBJ1-3, with D unresolved. TRBV23-1 is placed among ORFs of uncertain function. The V gene lost 0 bases and the J gene lost 0 bases, with 18 bases spanning the gap. This CDR3 contains 19 residues. The CDR3 loop reads CASSQSRNIQKSSGNTIYF. DNA of the CDR3: TGCGCCAGCAGTCAATCAAGGAATATTCAGAAGAGCTCTGGAAACACCATATATTTT.

The chain joins TRBV11-2 to TRBJ2-7; 8 bases fit TRBD1. The CDR3 spans 11 residues. Germline-derived CDR1 and CDR2 are SGHAT and FQNNGV. After removal of 4 bases from V and 12 bases from J, the junction contained 5 bases not matched to a gene. For the CDR3, the DNA is TGTGCCAGCAGCTACGGACAGGGCGCGTACTTC. This gives the protein CASSYGQGAYF.

V usage is TRBV7-9 and J usage is TRBJ1-1; D is undetermined. The CDR3 totals 15 residues. In germline, CDR1 is SEHNR, CDR2 FQNEAQ (reference sequence). The germline V and J ends were trimmed by 6 bases and 1 base, with 15 bases remaining between them. The CDR3 here is CASRPVWVRNTEAFF. DNA for the CDR3: TGTGCCAGCAGGCCGGTTTGGGTTCGGAACACTGAAGCTTTCTTT. The whole variable domain, remainder taken from reference TRBV7-9 and TRBJ1-1, is DTGVSQNPRHKITKRGQNVTFRCDPISEHNRLYWYRQTLGQGPEFLTYFQNEAQLEKSRLLSDRFSAERPKGSFSTLEIQRTEQGDSAMYLCASRPVWVRNTEAFFGQGTRLTVV.